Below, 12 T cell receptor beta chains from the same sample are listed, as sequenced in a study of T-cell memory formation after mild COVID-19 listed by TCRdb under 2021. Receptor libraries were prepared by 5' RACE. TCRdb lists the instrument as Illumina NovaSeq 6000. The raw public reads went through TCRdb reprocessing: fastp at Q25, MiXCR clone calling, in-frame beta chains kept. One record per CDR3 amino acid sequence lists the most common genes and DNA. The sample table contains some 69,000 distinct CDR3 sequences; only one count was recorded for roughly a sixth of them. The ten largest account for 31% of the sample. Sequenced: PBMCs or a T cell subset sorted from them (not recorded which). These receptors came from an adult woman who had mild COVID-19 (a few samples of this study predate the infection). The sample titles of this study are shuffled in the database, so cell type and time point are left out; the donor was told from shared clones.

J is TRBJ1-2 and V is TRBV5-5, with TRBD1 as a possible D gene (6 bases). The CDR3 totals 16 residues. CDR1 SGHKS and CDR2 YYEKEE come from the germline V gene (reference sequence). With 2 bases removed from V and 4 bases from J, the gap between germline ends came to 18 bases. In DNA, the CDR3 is TGTGCCAGCAGCTTCTCTAGGTCTTCAGGGGTCTATGGCTACACCTTC. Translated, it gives CASSFSRSSGVYGYTF.

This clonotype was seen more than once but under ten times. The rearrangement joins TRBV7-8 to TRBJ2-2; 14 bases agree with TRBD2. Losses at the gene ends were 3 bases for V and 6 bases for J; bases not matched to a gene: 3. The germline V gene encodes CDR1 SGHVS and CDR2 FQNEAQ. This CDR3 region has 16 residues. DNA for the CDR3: TGTGCCAGCAGCTTCCGACTAGCGGGGGGGCCCGGGGAGCTGTTTTTT. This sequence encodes CASSFRLAGGPGELFF.

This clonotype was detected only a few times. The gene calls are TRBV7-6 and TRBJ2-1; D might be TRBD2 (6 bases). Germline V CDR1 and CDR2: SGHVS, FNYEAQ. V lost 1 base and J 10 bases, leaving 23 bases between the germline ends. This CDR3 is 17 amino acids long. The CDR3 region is CASSLDPPGTRHGEQFF. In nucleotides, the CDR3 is TGTGCCAGCAGCTTAGACCCCCCCGGGACTCGCCATGGGGAGCAGTTCTTC.

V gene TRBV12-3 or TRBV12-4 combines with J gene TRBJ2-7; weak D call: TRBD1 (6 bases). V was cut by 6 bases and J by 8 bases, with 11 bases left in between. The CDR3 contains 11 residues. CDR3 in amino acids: CASSPDSKQYF. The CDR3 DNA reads TGTGCCAGCAGCCCGGACAGCAAGCAGTACTTC.

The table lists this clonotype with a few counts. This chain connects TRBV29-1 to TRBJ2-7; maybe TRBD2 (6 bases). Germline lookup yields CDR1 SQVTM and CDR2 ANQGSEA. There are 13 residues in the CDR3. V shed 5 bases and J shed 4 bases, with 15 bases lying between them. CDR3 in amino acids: CSVLHGRGYEQYF. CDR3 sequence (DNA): TGCAGCGTTCTCCACGGGAGAGGTTACGAGCAGTACTTC.

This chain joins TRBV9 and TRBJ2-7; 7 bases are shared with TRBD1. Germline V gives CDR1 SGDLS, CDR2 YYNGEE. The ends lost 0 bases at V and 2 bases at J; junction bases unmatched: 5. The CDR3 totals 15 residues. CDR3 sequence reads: CASSVAGTVPYEQYF. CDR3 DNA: TGTGCCAGCAGCGTAGCTGGGACAGTCCCCTACGAGCAGTACTTC.

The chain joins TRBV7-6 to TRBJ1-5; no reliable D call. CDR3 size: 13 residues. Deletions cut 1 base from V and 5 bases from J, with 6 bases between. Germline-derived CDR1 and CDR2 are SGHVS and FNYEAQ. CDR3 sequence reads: CASSLGGYQPQHF. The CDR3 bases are TGTGCCAGCAGCTTAGGTGGTTATCAGCCCCAGCATTTT.

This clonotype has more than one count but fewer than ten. CDR3 in DNA: TGCGCCAGCAGCCTCGACGGAGCGGGGGGCCTGCAGTATTTT. Protein product: CASSLDGAGGLQYF. V is TRBV5-1 and J is TRBJ2-3, with 9 nucleotides matching TRBD2. After removal of 4 bases from V and 11 bases from J, the junction contained 11 bases not matched to a gene. The CDR3 runs to 14 residues. Germline CDR1 and CDR2: SGHRS and YFSETQ.

DNA of the CDR3: TGTGCCAGCAGCTTAGTCATAAAGTACACTGAAGCTTTCTTT. Amino acid sequence: CASSLVIKYTEAFF. The V and J genes are TRBV7-2 and TRBJ1-1; D unresolved. In germline, CDR1 is SGHTA, CDR2 FQGNSA. The CDR3 has 14 amino acids. V shed 1 base and J shed 3 bases, with 9 bases lying between them.

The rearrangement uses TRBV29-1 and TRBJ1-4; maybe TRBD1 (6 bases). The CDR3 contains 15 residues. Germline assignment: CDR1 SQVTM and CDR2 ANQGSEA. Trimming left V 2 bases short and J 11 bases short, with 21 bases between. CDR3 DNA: TGCAGCGTTGAAAGCCCTTGGACGGGTAGGGGGAAACTGTTTTTT. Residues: CSVESPWTGRGKLFF.

Here the CDR3 reads CSARADRVTEDGYTF. Written as DNA, the CDR3 is TGCAGTGCTAGAGCCGACAGGGTGACAGAGGACGGCTACACCTTC. This chain joins TRBV20-1 and TRBJ1-2; 7 bases align to TRBD1. The trim removed 1 base at V and 8 bases at J, leaving 13 bases unmatched. Germline-derived CDR1 and CDR2 are DFQATT and SNEGSKA (reference sequence). The CDR3 sequence is 15 residues long.

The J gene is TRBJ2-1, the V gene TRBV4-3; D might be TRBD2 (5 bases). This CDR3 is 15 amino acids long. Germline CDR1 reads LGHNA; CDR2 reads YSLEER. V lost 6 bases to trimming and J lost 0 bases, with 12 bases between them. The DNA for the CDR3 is TGCGCCAGCAGTCGGGATTTGAGCTCCTACAATGAGCAGTTCTTC. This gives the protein CASSRDLSSYNEQFF.